The source of this TCR beta chain is a study of T cells in women clearing cervical HPV infection. Turning to the study itself: Controls' single incident HPV16 infection cleared within 12 months without precancer. Only a few women had HLA typing results available. Study results and limitations: Repertoire richness, not evenness, was significantly elevated in CIN3+ cases versus controls.

The table came from immunoSEQ multiplex PCR; TCRdb's copy has only in-frame clones and leaves some out. The repertoire table contains fewer than 30,000 clones. To note about this clone: As yet, its antigen is unknown.

The sample consisted of blood buffy coat. The origin of this receptor is a woman between 18 and 69 years old with a cervical HPV16 infection that either progressed to CIN3+ or cleared (not recorded which).

The DNA read from the CDR3 is TGCAGTGCTAGCCAGAGGCGGCCCTACGGGGGAAATTACAATGAG. The encoded protein is CSASQRRPYGGNYNE. The entire CDR3 reads CSASQRRPYGGNYNEQFF. The J gene is TRBJ2-1, the V gene TRBV20-1; perhaps TRBD2 as D (6 bases). The read is 3 residues too short to cover the CDR3 end, so that end is filled in from the germline J gene. Germline V lookup: CDR1 DFQATT, CDR2 SNEGSKA (reference sequence). V lost 3 bases, J lost 4 bases, and 25 bases lay in between. The CDR3 runs 18 residues.